Below are 25 T cell receptor beta chains sequenced from a single sample in a study of blood T cell repertoires in COVID-19. Some clones are missing from TCRdb's copy, which holds only in-frame ones; the method was immunoSEQ multiplex PCR. Of approximately 400,000 clones in the sample, around 89% were seen once. The sequenced material came from peripheral blood. Source of these receptors: a man in his forties with acute or convalescent COVID-19.

V is TRBV24-1 and J is TRBJ2-1; 8 bases align to TRBD2. This CDR3 has 15 amino acids. Per germline, CDR1 KGHDR and CDR2 SFDVKD. V lost 3 bases and J lost 8; bases outside the gene matches: 8. CDR3 sequence: CATSDTTSAGDEQFF. DNA for the CDR3: TGTGCCACCAGTGATACGACTAGCGCGGGGGATGAGCAGTTCTTC.

This chain connects TRBV6-1 to TRBJ1-6; D is possibly TRBD1 (6 bases). V lost 2 bases, J lost 10 bases, and 9 bases lay in between. The CDR3 is made up of 13 amino acids. Germline values: CDR1 MNHNS, CDR2 SASEGT. In DNA, the CDR3 is TGTGCCAGCAGTGAAAGGGACATCTCACCCCTCCACTTT. Translating gives CASSERDISPLHF.

Here the CDR3 reads CASSLEAPGLAGNTIYF. Here the CDR3 DNA reads TGCGCCAGCAGCCTCGAGGCTCCGGGACTTGCTGGAAACACCATATATTTT. This chain links TRBV5-1 with TRBJ1-3; weak D call: TRBD1 (5 bases). Germline values: CDR1 SGHRS, CDR2 YFSETQ. The V end lost 4 bases, the J end lost 2 bases, and 19 bases lay between the germline ends. The CDR3 spans 17 residues.

CDR3 nucleotide sequence: TGTGCCAGCAGCCGGGGACTAGCGGGGGTCTACGAGCAGTACTTC. The encoded protein is CASSRGLAGVYEQYF. This chain links TRBV3-1 (or the pseudogene TRBV3-2) with TRBJ2-7, with 14 nucleotides matching TRBD2. Looked up from germline, CDR1 is LGHDT and CDR2 is YNNKEL (reference sequence). The V and J ends lost 4 bases and 3 bases, in that order; junction bases with no gene match: 2. The CDR3 totals 15 residues.

This chain connects TRBV5-4 to TRBJ1-3, with a weak D call TRBD1 (6 bases). Germline assignment: CDR1 SGHNT and CDR2 YYREEE (reference sequence). The CDR3 spans 14 residues. V lost 4 bases, J lost 2 bases, and 10 bases lay in between. CDR3 bases: TGTGCCAGCAGCCTCCCAGGGGCTGGAAACACCATATATTTT. The encoded protein is CASSLPGAGNTIYF.

CDR3 in amino acids: CASSLVGTGATGNEQFF. Here the CDR3 DNA reads TGTGCCAGCAGCTTAGTAGGGACAGGTGCGACGGGCAATGAGCAGTTCTTC. The chain employs TRBV7-9 and TRBJ2-1; 8 positions match TRBD1. V trimming: 1 base; J trimming: 6 bases; junction bases outside the gene matches: 11. The CDR3 totals 17 residues. Per germline, CDR1 SEHNR and CDR2 FQNEAQ (reference sequence).

This rearrangement joins TRBV4-1 to TRBJ2-5; TRBD2 matches 12 bases. With V trimmed by 3 bases and J by 0 bases, 5 bases remained unmatched. The germline V gene has CDR1 MGHRA and CDR2 YSYEKL. The CDR3 length is 17 residues. The CDR3 coding sequence is TGCGCCAGCAGCCAGAGGACTAGCGGGGAATACCAAGAGACCCAGTACTTC. It yields the protein CASSQRTSGEYQETQYF.

V usage is TRBV23-1 and J usage is TRBJ2-7; D perhaps matches TRBD2 (5 bases). TRBV23-1 is assigned to the ORF class and has an uncertain function. V lost 0 bases, J lost 0 bases, and 12 bases lay in between. The CDR3 runs 16 residues. The DNA for the CDR3 is TGCGCCAGCAGTCAATCGACGGGGAAAAGCTCCTACGAGCAGTACTTC. Amino acid sequence: CASSQSTGKSSYEQYF.

This clone was counted a single time. The gene calls are TRBV5-1 and TRBJ2-7, with TRBD1 identical over 7 bases. The junction had 4 bases not matched to a gene; V was cut back by 4 bases and J by 0 bases. The germline gives CDR1 SGHRS, CDR2 YFSETQ. The CDR3 is 14 amino acids. The CDR3 sequence is CASSTWDSSYEQYF. The CDR3 DNA reads as TGCGCCAGCAGCACCTGGGACAGCTCCTACGAGCAGTACTTC.

This clone appeared once. The CDR3 nucleotides read TGTGCCAGCAGCGGAGGACAGACAACTAATGAAAAACTGTTTTTT. This sequence encodes CASSGGQTTNEKLFF. This chain uses TRBV9 with TRBJ1-4, with D possibly matching TRBD1 (6 bases). CDR1 is SGDLS and CDR2 is YYNGEE in the germline V gene. Trimming pared 3 bases from V and 0 bases from J, leaving 9 bases between. The CDR3 has 15 amino acids.

The genes are TRBV9 and TRBJ1-1, with D tentatively TRBD1 (6 bases). Germline V gives CDR1 SGDLS, CDR2 YYNGEE. This CDR3 spans 13 amino acids. Between the trimmed V and J ends, which lost 4 bases and 7 bases, there was a span of 14 bases. CDR3 nucleotide sequence: TGTGCCAGCAGCATCGGGACACCTAATGAAGCTTTCTTT. Protein product: CASSIGTPNEAFF. Full variable domain (rest looked up from reference TRBV9 and TRBJ1-1): DSGVTQTPKHLITATGQRVTLRCSPRSGDLSVYWYQQSLDQGLQFLIQYYNGEERAKGNILERFSAQQFPDLHSELNLSSLELGDSALYFCASSIGTPNEAFFGQGTRLTVV.

This chain connects TRBV19 to TRBJ1-5; possibly TRBD1 for D (6 bases). This CDR3 region has 14 residues. The germline CDR1 and CDR2 sequences are LNHDA and SQIVND (reference sequence). The V end was cut by 3 bases, the J end by 5 bases, with 11 bases between. The CDR3 bases are TGTGCCAGTAGTATCGGACAGAATGATCAGCCCCAGCATTTT. As protein: CASSIGQNDQPQHF.

The chain links TRBV5-1 to TRBJ2-5; a possible D gene is TRBD1 (6 bases). CDR3 length: 15 residues. CDR1 is SGHRS, CDR2 YFSETQ, per germline. With 1 base removed from V and 2 bases from J, the gap between germline ends came to 12 bases. The CDR3 spells CASSLYGGPQETQYF. DNA for the CDR3: TGCGCCAGCAGCTTGTATGGGGGCCCTCAAGAGACCCAGTACTTC.

The chain combines TRBV28 with TRBJ1-4; 8 positions match TRBD1. The CDR3 runs to 15 residues. Trimming at V came to 1 base and at J to 8 bases, leaving 6 bases not matched to a gene. The germline V gene has CDR1 MDHEN and CDR2 SYDVKM. The CDR3 sequence: CASSLYARGREKLFF. CDR3 in DNA: TGTGCCAGCAGTTTATACGCCAGGGGGCGCGAAAAACTGTTTTTT.

This chain uses TRBV7-8 with TRBJ1-2; D unresolved. Per germline, CDR1 SGHVS and CDR2 FQNEAQ. The CDR3 length is 17 residues. Trimming shortened V by 0 bases and J by 4 bases, and 18 bases separated the two germline ends. CDR3 sequence reads: CASSLAGAGRLGYGYTF. The CDR3 coding sequence is TGTGCCAGCAGCTTAGCAGGTGCAGGCAGGTTGGGCTATGGCTACACCTTC. The full variable domain, rest sourced from reference TRBV7-8 and TRBJ1-2, is GAGVSQSPRYKVAKRGQDVALRCDPISGHVSLFWYQQALGQGPEFLTYFQNEAQLDKSGLPSDRFFAERPEGSVSTLKIQRTQQEDSAVYLCASSLAGAGRLGYGYTFGSGTRLTVV.

The chain links TRBV4-1 to TRBJ2-3, with 7 bases lining up with TRBD1. V dropped 1 base and J dropped 2; count of bases not matched to a gene: 3. CDR1 is MGHRA and CDR2 is YSYEKL in the germline V gene. The CDR3 runs 15 residues. CDR3 sequence: CASSQAGQDTDTQYF. CDR3 coding DNA: TGCGCCAGCAGCCAAGCCGGACAGGACACAGATACGCAGTATTTT.

The chain couples TRBV19 to TRBJ1-3; D is unresolved. The CDR3 runs to 15 residues. The V end was cut by 4 bases, the J end by 4 bases, with 14 bases between. The germline V gene has CDR1 LNHDA and CDR2 SQIVND (reference sequence). CDR3 amino acids: CASSTTSSGGNTIYF. The CDR3 bases are TGTGCCAGTAGTACCACCAGCTCGGGGGGAAACACCATATATTTT.

A few counts support this clone. The chain carries TRBV27 and TRBJ1-1; D remains ambiguous. CDR1 and CDR2 (germline): MNHEY, SMNVEV (reference sequence). This CDR3 comprises 14 residues. Trimming shortened V by 5 bases and J by 4 bases, and 14 bases separated the two germline ends. The CDR3 coding sequence is TGTGCCAGCAGTAACTCCCCTTCGAGCACTGAAGCTTTCTTT. Its translation: CASSNSPSSTEAFF.

The V call is TRBV4-1, the J call TRBJ2-7; TRBD2 matches at 7 bases. CDR1 is MGHRA, CDR2 YSYEKL, per germline. CDR3 size: 16 residues. The junction had 14 bases not matched to a gene; V was cut back by 2 bases and J by 7 bases. The CDR3 loop reads CASSQFAGDLGGEQYF. For the CDR3, the DNA is TGCGCCAGCAGCCAATTCGCGGGCGACCTGGGGGGGGAGCAGTACTTC.

This clone was seen many times. This rearrangement joins TRBV15 to TRBJ2-5; D unresolved. Trimming left V 0 bases short and J 8 bases short, with 7 bases between. Looked up from germline, CDR1 is LNHNV and CDR2 is YYDKDF (reference sequence). The CDR3 totals 12 residues. The CDR3 here is CATSRDVSTQYF. For the CDR3, the DNA is TGTGCCACCAGCAGAGATGTTTCTACCCAGTACTTC.

V usage is TRBV6-5 and J usage is TRBJ1-2, with D unresolved. V lost 0 bases and J 10 bases, leaving 9 bases between the germline ends. CDR3 length: 12 residues. Germline values: CDR1 MNHEY, CDR2 SVGAGI. The CDR3 region has the DNA TGTGCCAGCAGTTACTCGAGTATCACCTACACCTTC. Translation: CASSYSSITYTF.

The chain employs TRBV7-3 and TRBJ2-1; 9 bases line up with TRBD2. In germline, CDR1 is SGHTA, CDR2 FQGTGA. This CDR3 is 12 amino acids long. V shed 5 bases and J 12 bases; nucleotides not matched to a gene: 5. Written as DNA, the CDR3 is TGTGCCAGCAGCCCCCAGCGGGGGGCGCAGTTCTTC. Protein sequence: CASSPQRGAQFF.

The chain links TRBV20-1 to TRBJ2-3, with 7 nucleotides matching TRBD2. The V gene end was trimmed by 3 bases and the J gene end by 0 bases; junction bases not matched to a gene: 6. The germline V gene has CDR1 DFQATT and CDR2 SNEGSKA (reference sequence). This CDR3 contains 15 residues. CDR3 nucleotide sequence: TGCAGTGCTAGTCCCGCGGGGGTTAGCACAGATACGCAGTATTTT. It specifies CSASPAGVSTDTQYF.

J is TRBJ1-2 and V is TRBV6-7; D is possibly TRBD1 (5 bases). TRBV6-7 is an ORF, with its function uncertain. Trimming left V 2 bases short and J 2 bases short, with 18 bases between. The CDR3 is 17 amino acids. This CDR3 is CASSYPPLGGGNYGYTF. Written as DNA, the CDR3 is TGTGCCAGCAGTTACCCACCCTTGGGGGGTGGGAACTATGGCTACACCTTC.

V and J are TRBV10-3 and TRBJ1-1; 9 positions agree with TRBD1. The CDR3 runs 15 residues. Losses at the gene ends were 2 bases for V and 2 bases for J; bases not matched to a gene: 3. Germline CDR1 is ENHRY and CDR2 is SYGVKD. The CDR3 sequence is CAISEGTGLNTEAFF. The DNA of the CDR3 is TGTGCCATCAGTGAGGGGACAGGGCTAAACACTGAAGCTTTCTTT.